This passage covers 16 T cell receptor beta chains from one sample sequenced in a study of T cell responses to AZD1222 COVID-19 vaccine. Generated by immunoSEQ multiplex PCR, the TCRdb table keeps only in-frame clones and is missing some. Of tens of thousands of clones in the sample, 87% were seen once. This specimen consisted of peripheral blood, obtained 28 days after the second AZD1222 dose. The receptors come from an adult who received the AZD1222 COVID-19 vaccine.

This rearrangement joins TRBV19 to TRBJ1-4; TRBD1 might be the D (5 bases). The CDR3 totals 14 residues. Germline V gene sequence: CDR1 LNHDA, CDR2 SQIVND (reference sequence). V was trimmed by 6 bases and J by 7 bases, leaving 15 bases between them. The CDR3 reads CASRTPGMGEKLFF. In nucleotides, the CDR3 is TGTGCCAGTAGAACCCCAGGGATGGGTGAAAAACTGTTTTTT. The variable domain in full, with the rest retrieved from reference TRBV19 and TRBJ1-4, is DGGITQSPKYLFRKEGQNVTLSCEQNLNHDAMYWYRQDPGQGLRLIYYSQIVNDFQKGDIAEGYSVSREKKESFPLTVTSAQKNPTAFYLCASRTPGMGEKLFFGSGTQLSVL.

This clone has only one observation. The CDR3 is CASSSPLSPSGGAKSYNEQFF. The CDR3, as DNA: TGTGCCAGCAGTTCACCACTCTCTCCCAGCGGGGGGGCCAAGTCCTACAATGAGCAGTTCTTC. V is TRBV27 and J is TRBJ2-1, with 10 bases aligning to TRBD2. CDR1 and CDR2 from the germline V gene are MNHEY and SMNVEV (reference sequence). The CDR3 consists of 21 residues. Unmatched junction bases numbered 19, after V lost 4 bases and J lost 1 base.

This CDR3 reads CASTQGPSTDTQYF. DNA for the CDR3: TGTGCCAGCACACAGGGACCTAGCACAGATACGCAGTATTTT. The rearrangement uses TRBV5-6 and TRBJ2-3, with TRBD1 as a possible D gene (6 bases). The CDR3 loop spans 14 amino acids. The germline V and J ends were trimmed by 6 bases and 0 bases, with 11 bases remaining between them. Germline V gene sequence: CDR1 SGHDT, CDR2 YYEEEE.

V usage is TRBV5-1 and J usage is TRBJ1-2, with 7 nucleotides matching TRBD1. Germline V CDR1 and CDR2: SGHRS, YFSETQ. With V trimmed by 0 bases and J by 4 bases, 9 bases remained unmatched. This CDR3 comprises 16 residues. The CDR3 coding sequence is TGCGCCAGCAGCTTGGTTGGAGGGGGCATCATCTATGGCTACACCTTC. Encoded protein: CASSLVGGGIIYGYTF.

This chain connects TRBV7-2 to TRBJ1-5; D is unclear. The CDR3 has 13 residues. V lost 5 bases to trimming and J lost 5 bases, with 10 bases between them. Germline lookup yields CDR1 SGHTA and CDR2 FQGNSA. DNA of the CDR3: TGTGCCAGCAGCCCATCTCAGGATCAGCCCCAGCATTTT. It is translated as CASSPSQDQPQHF.

The gene calls are TRBV15 and TRBJ2-1; no reliable D call. V was clipped by 1 base and J by 8 bases, with 9 bases between them. The germline V gene encodes CDR1 LNHNV and CDR2 YYDKDF (reference sequence). CDR3 size: 13 residues. The CDR3 nucleotides read TGTGCCACCAGCAGAGCCCAATACGATGAGCAGTTCTTC. Translated: CATSRAQYDEQFF.

The chain is built from TRBV14 and TRBJ2-1; 9 nucleotides match TRBD2. The germline gives CDR1 SGHDN, CDR2 FVKESK. Losses at the gene ends were 2 bases for V and 6 bases for J; bases not matched to a gene: 8. CDR3 length equals 16 residues. In nucleotides, the CDR3 is TGTGCCAGCAGCCAATGGAGAGCGGGGGGCCGCAATGAGCAGTTCTTC. Encoded protein: CASSQWRAGGRNEQFF. Together with reference TRBV14 and TRBJ2-1, the CDR3 gives the full variable domain: EAGVTQFPSHSVIEKGQTVTLRCDPISGHDNLYWYRRVMGKEIKFLLHFVKESKQDESGMPNNRFLAERTGGTYSTLKVQPAELEDSGVYFCASSQWRAGGRNEQFFGPGTRLTVL.

This clone turned up a few times. The V gene is TRBV7-3, the J gene TRBJ2-1, with D possibly matching TRBD2 (6 bases). CDR1 and CDR2 (germline): SGHTA, FQGTGA. This CDR3 region has 14 residues. The ends were cut back, 3 bases at V and 2 bases at J, with 8 bases in the middle. The CDR3 DNA is TGTGCCAGCAGCTTGGGGGGAACCTACAATGAGCAGTTCTTC. Its translation is CASSLGGTYNEQFF.

The rearrangement uses TRBV29-1 and TRBJ2-2; no reliable D call. There are 12 residues in the CDR3. Looked up from germline, CDR1 is SQVTM and CDR2 is ANQGSEA. Trimming stripped 8 bases from V and 1 base from J, with 8 bases between. CDR3 sequence reads: CSLTMNTGELFF. The CDR3 DNA is TGCAGCCTGACCATGAACACCGGGGAGCTGTTTTTT.

CDR3 protein: CASRTDSYGYTF. DNA for the CDR3: TGTGCCAGTAGGACTGACAGCTATGGCTACACCTTC. This rearrangement joins TRBV19 to TRBJ1-2; tentatively, D is TRBD1 (5 bases). CDR1 and CDR2 (germline): LNHDA, SQIVND (reference sequence). Trimming took 6 bases from V and 4 from J, leaving 9 bases between them. The CDR3 is 12 residues long.

The chain joins TRBV5-4 to TRBJ2-3; no firm D call. Germline CDR1 SGHNT, CDR2 YYREEE (reference sequence). This CDR3 spans 17 amino acids. The germline V and J ends were trimmed by 3 bases and 1 base, with 18 bases remaining between them. This chain's CDR3 is CASSSLGVGPGTDTQYF. The CDR3 nucleotides are TGTGCCAGCAGCTCCCTGGGTGTGGGCCCGGGCACAGATACGCAGTATTTT.

The chain combines TRBV5-1 with TRBJ1-1; D not resolved. The V and J ends lost 0 bases and 8 bases respectively, with 17 bases between them. Germline V CDR1 and CDR2: SGHRS, YFSETQ. The CDR3 is made up of 15 amino acids. For the CDR3, the DNA is TGCGCCAGCAGCTTGGATGCGGTGGAATCCGCAGAAGCTTTCTTT. Protein sequence: CASSLDAVESAEAFF.

V is TRBV5-4 and J is TRBJ2-6, with D unclear. Per the germline V gene, CDR1 is SGHNT and CDR2 is YYREEE (reference sequence). V shed 0 bases and J shed 1 base, with 11 bases lying between them. CDR3 length equals 17 residues. The CDR3: CASSLAQIRSGANVLTF. Here the CDR3 DNA reads TGTGCCAGCAGCTTGGCACAGATCCGATCTGGGGCCAACGTCCTGACTTTC.

The chain employs TRBV27 and TRBJ1-2; TRBD1 aligns across 10 bases. From germline, CDR1 is MNHEY and CDR2 SMNVEV (reference sequence). The V gene end was trimmed by 6 bases and the J gene end by 8 bases; junction bases not matched to a gene: 6. The CDR3 has 13 amino acids. The CDR3: CASSGDRGSGYTF. The CDR3 bases are TGTGCCAGCAGCGGGGACAGGGGAAGCGGCTACACCTTC.

This sequence joins TRBV5-1 and TRBJ1-2; D call uncertain. Trimming removed 4 bases at V and 2 bases at J, with 9 bases between. There are 13 residues in the CDR3. Looked up from germline, CDR1 is SGHRS and CDR2 is YFSETQ. CDR3 sequence: CASSESGNYGYTF. DNA for the CDR3: TGCGCCAGCAGCGAGTCTGGCAACTATGGCTACACCTTC.

V is TRBV28 and J is TRBJ1-2; D not resolved. Looked up from germline, CDR1 is MDHEN and CDR2 is SYDVKM. This CDR3 is 13 amino acids long. Trimming stripped 8 bases from V and 0 bases from J, with 10 bases between. The CDR3 sequence is CASSSTANYGYTF. CDR3 DNA: TGTGCCAGCTCCTCAACAGCTAACTATGGCTACACCTTC.